This TCR beta chain comes out of a study of blood T cells in healthy people across ages. Overall study results and limits: Per-million-T-cell TCR beta diversity fell roughly linearly with age.

Through a sample-barcoded 5' primer and a J-beta primer mix, a second PCR was run for roughly 6 to 11 cycles. TCRdb reprocessed the 5' RACE reads via MiXCR and lists one record per CDR3 protein. The sample yields roughly 650,000 distinct CDR3 sequences, roughly 30% seen once. Details on this clonotype: What it recognizes is unknown.

A minimum of 5 micrograms of total RNA was extracted per sample. The CDR3 extends over 19 amino acids. Trimming cost V 1 base and J 0 bases, with 19 bases left between them. CDR1 and CDR2 from the germline V gene are SEHNR and FQNEAQ (reference sequence). V and J are TRBV7-9 and TRBJ1-3; TRBD1 is a possible D gene (5 bases). The source is a woman older than 75 in good health. The sequenced sample consisted of blood. The CDR3 DNA follows: TGTGCCAGCAGCTTAGTAGCAGGGACGAGTTCCCACTCTGGAAACACCATATATTTT. It codes for CASSLVAGTSSHSGNTIYF.